This entry lists 32 T cell receptor beta chains sequenced from one sample in a study of PD-L1 blockade in urothelial cancer. Here immunoSEQ multiplex PCR was the method, and the copy in TCRdb shows in-frame clones only, minus some. The sample has 70,000 to 95,000 clones; about 89% are singletons. Sample time point: pretreatment peripheral blood. Sequenced here: PBMCs, sampled around atezolizumab (anti-PD-L1) treatment. The source is a woman older than 75 with urothelial cancer.

The chain is built from TRBV18 and TRBJ2-1, with TRBD2 as a possible D gene (6 bases). This CDR3 has 16 amino acids. V lost 0 bases and J lost 4, with 13 bases in between. Per germline, CDR1 KGHSH and CDR2 LQKENI. The CDR3 bases are TGTGCCAGCTCACCACCCTCGGGAGTGGGGTACAATGAGCAGTTCTTC. Its protein product is CASSPPSGVGYNEQFF.

This chain links TRBV5-5 with TRBJ1-1, with 9 bases that match TRBD1. The ends lost 4 bases at V and 0 bases at J; junction bases unmatched: 7. CDR3 length equals 16 residues. Germline V gene data show CDR1 as SGHKS and CDR2 as YYEKEE (reference sequence). The CDR3 sequence: CASSPHRGQVNTEAFF. In DNA, the CDR3 is TGTGCCAGCAGCCCCCACAGGGGGCAGGTGAACACTGAAGCTTTCTTT.

V is TRBV27 and J is TRBJ2-7; possibly TRBD1 for D (6 bases). V was cut by 5 bases and J by 2 bases, with 10 bases left in between. Germline V lookup: CDR1 MNHEY, CDR2 SMNVEV (reference sequence). The CDR3 spans 13 residues. DNA for the CDR3: TGTGCCAGCAGTCGTGGGGGCCCCTACGAGCAGTACTTC. It translates to CASSRGGPYEQYF.

The chain is built from TRBV30 and TRBJ1-1; TRBD1 matches at 9 bases. In germline, CDR1 is GTSNPN, CDR2 SVGIG (reference sequence). CDR3 length: 16 residues. With V trimmed by 7 bases and J by 5 bases, 17 bases remained unmatched. DNA of the CDR3: TGTGCCTCTAAGGGGGTCGCAACAGGGGGCAGGACTGAAGCTTTCTTT. This sequence encodes CASKGVATGGRTEAFF.

The chain is built from TRBV5-1 and TRBJ2-7; D is undetermined. The CDR3 has 14 amino acids. The V and J ends lost 0 bases and 3 bases respectively, with 10 bases between them. Germline assignment: CDR1 SGHRS and CDR2 YFSETQ. The CDR3 nucleotides read TGCGCCAGCAGCTTGGATGGCCCCTTCTACGAGCAGTACTTC. Its protein is CASSLDGPFYEQYF.

The chain links TRBV5-1 to TRBJ1-6, with 9 bases lining up with TRBD1. The CDR3 covers 14 residues. Germline V gene sequence: CDR1 SGHRS, CDR2 YFSETQ. V was clipped by 5 bases and J by 8 bases; unmatched bases: 5. In DNA form, the CDR3 reads TGCGCCAGCAGGACAGGGGGTCTAGATTCACCCCTCCACTTT. Amino acid sequence: CASRTGGLDSPLHF.

This chain links TRBV5-4 with TRBJ1-1; possible D gene TRBD1, 5 bases. This CDR3 spans 15 amino acids. Germline CDR1 reads SGHNT; CDR2 reads YYREEE (reference sequence). Trimming removed 0 bases from V and 2 bases from J, with 11 bases in between. The CDR3 sequence is CASSLGVGGNTEAFF. As DNA, the CDR3 is TGTGCCAGCAGCTTGGGGGTGGGGGGTAACACTGAAGCTTTCTTT.

The chain employs TRBV29-1 and TRBJ1-4, with 11 bases aligning to TRBD1. V shed 0 bases, J shed 4 bases, and the junction held 10 bases outside the gene matches. The CDR3 sequence is 18 residues long. The germline V gene has CDR1 SQVTM and CDR2 ANQGSEA. The CDR3 is CSVEETDRGRPDNEKLFF. CDR3 in DNA: TGCAGCGTTGAAGAAACGGACAGGGGGCGCCCTGATAATGAAAAACTGTTTTTT.

The sample holds a few counts of this clone. The CDR3 DNA sequence: TGTGCCAGCAGTGTACAGGGGATCGATACGCAGTATTTT. Its translation: CASSVQGIDTQYF. The rearrangement joins TRBV25-1 to TRBJ2-3; 7 positions match TRBD1. The CDR3 sequence is 13 residues long. V dropped 4 bases and J dropped 6; count of bases not matched to a gene: 4. Germline values: CDR1 MGHDK, CDR2 SYGVNS. The full variable domain, its missing parts supplied by reference TRBV25-1 and TRBJ2-3, is EADIYQTPRYLVIGTGKKITLECSQTMGHDKMYWYQQDPGMELHLIHYSYGVNSTEKGDLSSESTVSRIRTEHFPLTLESARPSHTSQYLCASSVQGIDTQYFGPGTRLTVL.

This rearrangement joins TRBV7-6 to TRBJ2-2; 15 bases are shared with TRBD2. Germline trimming cut 2 bases from V and 4 bases from J; bases unmatched to any gene: 8. Germline assignment: CDR1 SGHVS and CDR2 FNYEAQ. The CDR3 has 19 residues. CDR3 nucleotides: TGTGCCAGCAGCTTATTAGGACTAGCGGGAGGGAGAGCCACCGGGGAGCTGTTTTTT. Translating it yields CASSLLGLAGGRATGELFF.

The chain combines TRBV19 with TRBJ2-2; 10 nucleotides agree with TRBD2. Trimming at V came to 5 bases and at J to 1 base, leaving 4 bases not matched to a gene. CDR3 length: 16 amino acids. In germline, CDR1 is LNHDA, CDR2 SQIVND (reference sequence). The CDR3 sequence is CASSPWTSGNTGELFF. The CDR3 DNA follows: TGTGCCAGTAGTCCCTGGACTAGCGGGAACACCGGGGAGCTGTTTTTT.

The chain carries TRBV30 and TRBJ2-1, with D possibly TRBD1 on 6 matching bases. Germline V gene data show CDR1 as GTSNPN and CDR2 as SVGIG (reference sequence). The CDR3 extends over 15 amino acids. Deletions cut 0 bases from V and 1 base from J, with 10 bases between. In DNA, the CDR3 is TGTGCCTGGAGTGTTCTAGGGGGTTCCTACAATGAGCAGTTCTTC. This encodes CAWSVLGGSYNEQFF.

The chain carries TRBV18 and TRBJ2-7, with TRBD2 matching 12 bases. The CDR3 is made up of 15 amino acids. After removal of 2 bases from V and 6 bases from J, the junction contained 5 bases not matched to a gene. Germline CDR1 KGHSH, CDR2 LQKENI. In nucleotides, the CDR3 is TGTGCCAGCTCACCAACGACTAGCGGGAGTCGCGAGCAGTACTTC. Translation: CASSPTTSGSREQYF.

This rearrangement joins TRBV5-4 to TRBJ2-5, with 9 bases aligning to TRBD2. Losses at the gene ends were 0 bases for V and 5 bases for J; bases not matched to a gene: 14. Looked up from germline, CDR1 is SGHNT and CDR2 is YYREEE (reference sequence). The length of the CDR3 is 18 residues. CDR3 nucleotides: TGTGCCAGCAGCTTGGGAGGCCTAGCGGGGTCTCCCAGGGAGACCCAGTACTTC. This translates into CASSLGGLAGSPRETQYF.

With regard to this clone: The sample carries other DNA sequences with the same CDR3. The V gene is TRBV20-1, the J gene TRBJ2-5; D uncertain. In germline, CDR1 is DFQATT, CDR2 SNEGSKA (reference sequence). V lost 6 bases, J lost 2 bases, and 4 bases lay in between. The CDR3 is 10 residues long. This chain's CDR3 is CSAAQETQYF. The CDR3 DNA sequence: TGCAGTGCGGCACAAGAGACCCAGTACTTC.

This chain uses TRBV5-1 with TRBJ2-5; 7 bases are shared with TRBD1. The CDR3 runs to 14 residues. V lost 1 base and J lost 4; bases outside the gene matches: 4. CDR1 and CDR2 (germline): SGHRS, YFSETQ. CDR3 coding DNA: TGCGCCAGCAGCTTGACAGGGGTAATAGAGACCCAGTACTTC. Amino acids: CASSLTGVIETQYF.

On this clone itself: The junction shows a germline mismatch at one end, possibly a read error. The rearrangement links TRBV6-1 to TRBJ1-2; D gene unclear. There are 10 residues in the CDR3. Per the germline V gene, CDR1 is MNHNS and CDR2 is SASEGT. CDR3 protein: CASSGGGSTF. DNA for the CDR3: TGTGCCAGCAGTGGCGGAGGCTCCACCTTC.

The V call is TRBV9, the J call TRBJ2-1; 7 nucleotides agree with TRBD1. V trimming: 7 bases; J trimming: 7 bases; junction bases outside the gene matches: 14. The germline gives CDR1 SGDLS, CDR2 YYNGEE. There are 15 residues in the CDR3. The CDR3 DNA sequence: TGTGCCAGCTCCTTAACAGGGGCGAGGTCGAATGAGCAGTTCTTC. It yields the protein CASSLTGARSNEQFF.

J is TRBJ2-2 and V is TRBV14; D gene uncertain. Per the germline V gene, CDR1 is SGHDN and CDR2 is FVKESK. This CDR3 comprises 13 residues. Trimming stripped 1 base from V and 4 bases from J, with 4 bases between. The CDR3 DNA sequence: TGTGCCAGCAGCCAAGGGCTCACCGGGGAGCTGTTTTTT. It yields the protein CASSQGLTGELFF.

CDR3 sequence (DNA): TGTGCCGGAAGGACAGGTTGGATGAACACTGAAGCTTTCTTT. Residues: CAGRTGWMNTEAFF. V and J are TRBV2 and TRBJ1-1; TRBD1 aligns across 7 bases. The V gene end was trimmed by 11 bases and the J gene end by 0 bases; junction bases not matched to a gene: 9. This CDR3 contains 14 residues. Germline-derived CDR1 and CDR2 are SNHLY and FYNNEI.

The rearrangement links TRBV27 to TRBJ2-1; TRBD1 is a possible D gene (5 bases). Trimming took 3 bases from V and 9 from J, leaving 9 bases between them. This CDR3 is 12 amino acids long. Germline CDR1 MNHEY, CDR2 SMNVEV (reference sequence). The CDR3 sequence: CASSFWGGEQFF. As DNA, the CDR3 is TGTGCCAGCAGTTTTTGGGGCGGTGAGCAGTTCTTC.

This clone was detected only once. The DNA of the CDR3 is TGCGCCAGCAGCTCCGGGACTAGCGGTTACAATGAGCAGTTCTTC. As protein: CASSSGTSGYNEQFF. This chain links TRBV5-1 with TRBJ2-1; the match to TRBD2 covers 11 bases. Trimming took 3 bases from V and 4 from J; bases not matched to a gene: 3. This CDR3 comprises 15 residues. The germline V gene has CDR1 SGHRS and CDR2 YFSETQ.

This chain uses TRBV19 with TRBJ1-2, with 8 nucleotides matching TRBD1. Looked up from germline, CDR1 is LNHDA and CDR2 is SQIVND (reference sequence). The CDR3 length is 16 residues. V gave up 9 bases and J gave up 2 bases; unmatched junction bases: 14. The CDR3 spells CASKGPGGAGNYGYTF. DNA of the CDR3: TGTGCCAGCAAGGGGCCAGGGGGCGCGGGGAACTATGGCTACACCTTC.

The chain joins TRBV5-1 to TRBJ2-5; 7 bases agree with TRBD1. Trimming at V came to 2 bases and at J to 3 bases, leaving 4 bases not matched to a gene. The CDR3 contains 14 residues. CDR1 and CDR2 from the germline V gene are SGHRS and YFSETQ. The CDR3 sequence is CASSFGQAEETQYF. Written as DNA, the CDR3 is TGCGCCAGCAGCTTCGGACAGGCGGAAGAGACCCAGTACTTC.

The rearrangement joins TRBV9 to TRBJ2-6; no clear D. The V end was cut by 2 bases, the J end by 2 bases, with 8 bases between. The length of the CDR3 is 15 residues. CDR1 and CDR2 from the germline V gene are SGDLS and YYNGEE. The CDR3 DNA follows: TGTGCCAGCAGCGTGGTCCCGGCTGGGGCCAACGTCCTGACTTTC. This sequence encodes CASSVVPAGANVLTF.

The chain joins TRBV5-1 to TRBJ2-5, with TRBD1 identical over 9 bases. The germline CDR1 and CDR2 sequences are SGHRS and YFSETQ. Losses at the gene ends were 7 bases for V and 4 bases for J; bases not matched to a gene: 11. The CDR3 runs 15 residues. CDR3 sequence: CASSPTGQGRETQYF. The CDR3 bases are TGCGCCAGCTCCCCTACGGGACAGGGAAGAGAGACCCAGTACTTC.

This clone was recorded once. CDR3 sequence reads: CASSLGRQGADTEAFF. DNA of the CDR3: TGCGCCAGCAGCTTGGGGCGACAGGGGGCCGACACTGAAGCTTTCTTT. The gene calls are TRBV5-1 and TRBJ1-1; the match to TRBD1 covers 10 bases. With 0 bases clipped from V and 3 bases from J, the junction kept 5 bases outside the gene matches. Germline V gene lookup returns CDR1 SGHRS and CDR2 YFSETQ. This CDR3 is built from 16 residues.

The sample holds one count of this clone. The chain carries TRBV29-1 and TRBJ2-1; the match to TRBD2 covers 14 bases. The CDR3 contains 18 residues. Germline trimming cut 6 bases from V and 3 bases from J; bases unmatched to any gene: 13. CDR1 and CDR2 from the germline V gene are SQVTM and ANQGSEA. In DNA, the CDR3 is TGCAGCGTGGGGAAGGGACTAGCGGGAGTTATAAGCTACAATGAGCAGTTCTTC. The encoded protein is CSVGKGLAGVISYNEQFF.

This clone was detected once. This chain connects TRBV5-1 to TRBJ1-1, with TRBD1 matching 7 bases. Trimming removed 0 bases from V and 6 bases from J; junction bases left unmatched: 5. CDR1 and CDR2 (germline): SGHRS, YFSETQ. This CDR3 region has 14 residues. This CDR3 reads CASSLGETGAEAFF. The CDR3 DNA follows: TGCGCCAGCAGCTTGGGGGAAACAGGGGCTGAAGCTTTCTTT.

The V gene is TRBV11-3, the J gene TRBJ2-1, with TRBD2 matching 13 bases. CDR1 SGHNT and CDR2 YENEEA come from the germline V gene. This CDR3 comprises 16 residues. With V trimmed by 5 bases and J by 8 bases, 9 bases remained unmatched. In DNA, the CDR3 is TGTGCCAGCAGCATAGGGACTAGCGGGAATATTGATGAGCAGTTCTTC. This translates into CASSIGTSGNIDEQFF.

The J gene is TRBJ2-1, the V gene TRBV4-2; perhaps TRBD1 as D (5 bases). Trimming removed 0 bases from V and 6 bases from J, with 15 bases in between. This CDR3 region has 16 residues. Germline CDR1 LGHNA, CDR2 YNFKEQ. This chain's CDR3 is CASSQDGAARFNEQFF. The CDR3 DNA is TGTGCCAGCAGCCAAGATGGGGCGGCCCGGTTCAATGAGCAGTTCTTC.

V and J are TRBV11-2 and TRBJ2-7; no definite D call. The CDR3 extends over 13 amino acids. Trimming stripped 5 bases from V and 0 bases from J, with 8 bases between. Germline lookup yields CDR1 SGHAT and CDR2 FQNNGV. Here the CDR3 reads CASSPRSSYEQYF. The CDR3 DNA is TGTGCCAGCAGCCCTCGGTCCTCCTACGAGCAGTACTTC.